What follows is one T cell receptor (beta chain) and its context. What it binds is unknown. These data come from a study of cytomegalovirus exposure and HLA in healthy donors. At the level of the study: Findings of an earlier analysis included around 100 million unique TCR beta sequences from roughly 200 million T cells.

The PCR used 60 Vbeta and 13 Jbeta primers. Libraries were prepared by immunoSEQ multiplex PCR; TCRdb keeps only in-frame clonotypes and omits some of them. The data contain 95,000 to 120,000 clones, 82% of them singletons. Germline CDR1 and CDR2: SGHTA and FQGNSA. There are 13 residues in the CDR3. With 6 bases removed from V and 6 bases from J, the gap between germline ends came to 11 bases. Broader study findings: The study listed some 160 cytomegalovirus-associated TCR beta chains. In a later analysis, common viral pathogens appeared linked to several of the most significant clusters. Sequences of the TCR beta chain were said to predict the HLA-A and HLA-B alleles of most subjects accurately.

The chain is built from TRBV7-2 and TRBJ2-2; D remains ambiguous. The clonotype was recovered from a woman under 30 in good health and CMV-seronegative. The material sequenced was PBMCs. The CDR3 DNA follows: TGTGCCAGCAGTCCCTCAGGCGCCGGGGAGCTGTTTTTT. It specifies CASSPSGAGELFF.